A selection of T cell receptor beta chains follows, all from one sample in a study of cytomegalovirus exposure and HLA in healthy donors. Assay: immunoSEQ multiplex PCR; the TCRdb copy retains only in-frame clones and omits some. The top ten clones hold less than 3% of a sample with 95,000 to 150,000 clones, more than 60% of them seen once. Source material: PBMCs. The receptor source for this set is a woman aged 40 to 50 in good health and CMV-seropositive. Each CDR3 is given with its conserved first and last residue. Fields, in order: clone size, V gene, D gene, J gene, CDR3 DNA, CDR3 protein. The D gene is left open where the match is weak. Only part of the rows carry a size: once, few, many, or a class if the clone is expanded.

-	TRBV6-1	-	TRBJ2-7	TGTGCCAGCAGTGATAGGACAGTGGCGATAGTACCCTACGAGCAGTACTTC	CASSDRTVAIVPYEQYF
-	TRBV2	-	TRBJ2-1	TGTGCCAGCGCCGCGGATAGCGAGGGTGAGCAGTTCTTC	CASAADSEGEQFF
-	TRBV4-1	-	TRBJ2-3	TGCGCCAGCAGCCAAGAAGGAGGCACTGGTACGCAGTATTTT	CASSQEGGTGTQYF
-	TRBV27	-	TRBJ1-1	TGTGCCAGCATGGTACGGGTGAACACTGAAGCTTTCTTT	CASMVRVNTEAFF
-	TRBV30	TRBD1	TRBJ1-5	TGTGCCTGGAGGGACCGGGACAGTGGGGGGAAGCCCCAGCATTTT	CAWRDRDSGGKPQHF
-	TRBV29-1	TRBD2	TRBJ2-5	TGCAGCATCTGGGGGGGAGAGACCCAGTACTTC	CSIWGGETQYF
-	TRBV7-9	-	TRBJ2-2	TGTGCCAGCAGCCCCCCGGCCGGGGAGCTGTTTTTT	CASSPPAGELFF
-	TRBV2	TRBD2	TRBJ2-3	TGTGCCAGCAGCCTAGCGGGAGGGAGCACAGATACGCAGTATTTT	CASSLAGGSTDTQYF
few	TRBV2	TRBD1	TRBJ1-1	TGTGCCAGCAGTGGACAGGGTAGATCAGCTTTCTTT	CASSGQGRSAFF
-	TRBV6-5	-	TRBJ2-1	TGTGCCAGCAGTTACGGCTGGCGGGGCAATGAGCAGTTCTTC	CASSYGWRGNEQFF
-	TRBV19	TRBD1	TRBJ2-3	TGTGCCAGTAGTATAGGGGACAGGGGGATGCAGTATTTT	CASSIGDRGMQYF
-	TRBV19	-	TRBJ1-1	TGTGCCAGTAGTCCCCCGCCAGCAGGCACTGAAGCTTTCTTT	CASSPPPAGTEAFF
-	TRBV7-8	TRBD1	TRBJ2-5	TGTGCCAGCAGCTTAGAGACAGGGGGCCCGGGGGAGACCCAGTACTTC	CASSLETGGPGETQYF
-	TRBV4-1	TRBD1	TRBJ1-2	TGCGCCAGCAGCCAAACCGGGACAGGGGACTATGGCTACACCTTC	CASSQTGTGDYGYTF
-	TRBV4-1	-	TRBJ2-2	TGCGCCAGCAGCCAAAGACTAGAAACGAACACCGGGGAGCTGTTTTTT	CASSQRLETNTGELFF
-	TRBV7-6	TRBD1	TRBJ1-1	TGTGCCAGCAGCTTGAGGACAGGGGGGACGAAGAACACTGAAGCTTTCTTT	CASSLRTGGTKNTEAFF
few	TRBV7-2	-	TRBJ2-7	TGTGCCAGCAGCCTTCGGCCGGCCCAGGGCTACGAGCAGTACTTC	CASSLRPAQGYEQYF